The rows below give T cell receptor beta chains drawn from one sample of a study of cytotoxic CD8 clonotypes in ibrutinib-treated CLL. Profiling relied on immunoSEQ multiplex PCR, and the TCRdb table lists in-frame clones only, not all of them. The sample comprises tens of thousands of clones, approximately 50% of which are singletons, and approximately 32% rests with the top ten. This sample comprised PBMCs, obtained after 12 months of ibrutinib treatment. The receptors shown here come from a human donor with chronic lymphocytic leukemia. Both conserved end residues are part of each CDR3. A D gene is named only where the DNA matches it firmly. Size values are once, few and many counts, or a class for expanded clones, and some rows have none.

J gene | V gene | clone size | D gene | CDR3 DNA | CDR3 protein
TRBJ1-5 | TRBV5-8 | NA | NA | TGTGCCAGCAGCTTGGGTCGGCGAAACAATCAGCCCCAGCATTTT | CASSLGRRNNQPQHF
TRBJ2-1 | TRBV30 | NA | NA | TGTGCCTGGATGTGGGGCCCGACGAATGAGCAGTTCTTC | CAWMWGPTNEQFF
TRBJ1-2 | TRBV5-1 | few | TRBD1 | TGCGCCAGCAGCTTGCGACAGGGTAGGAGCTACACCTTC | CASSLRQGRSYTF
TRBJ1-2 | TRBV29-1 | few | NA | TGCAGCGCCTTCTTAGGGCGTAATGGCTACACCTTC | CSAFLGRNGYTF
TRBJ2-7 | TRBV7-8 | once | NA | TGTGCCAGCAGCTGGGACATCTCCTACGAGCAGTACTTC | CASSWDISYEQYF
TRBJ1-5 | TRBV7-2 | NA | NA | TGTGCCAGCAGCTTGAGTAGCAATCAGCCCCAGCATTTT | CASSLSSNQPQHF
TRBJ1-1 | TRBV5-6 | few | TRBD1 | TGTGCCAGCAGCAAACGTACAGGGGGCGGTGAGGCTTTCTTT | CASSKRTGGGEAFF
TRBJ2-1 | TRBV19 | medium-sized | NA | TGTGCCAGTAGTATCGGCCTAGCCCACAATGAGCAGTTCTTC | CASSIGLAHNEQFF
TRBJ1-2 | TRBV7-6 | NA | NA | TGTGCCAGCAGCTTAAGGGGGTTGGATGGCTACACCTTC | CASSLRGLDGYTF
TRBJ2-2 | TRBV5-5 | few | NA | TGTGCCAGCAGCTTAGGCAGGTCGAACACCGGGGAGCTGTTTTTT | CASSLGRSNTGELFF
TRBJ2-5 | TRBV20-1 | NA | NA | TGCAGTGCTTTAGGACTGGAGACCCAGTACTTC | CSALGLETQYF
TRBJ2-6 | TRBV23-1 | many | NA | TGCGCCAGCAGTCAATCTCAAACCTCTGGGGCCAACGTCCTGACTTTC | CASSQSQTSGANVLTF
TRBJ2-4 | TRBV7-7 | NA | TRBD2 | TGTGCTAGCAGCGATCCTAGCGGGAGAGGAGCCAAAAACATTCAGTACTTC | CASSDPSGRGAKNIQYF
TRBJ2-5 | TRBV11-1 | few | TRBD1 | TGTGCCAGCAGCTTAGGAGGGACAGGGCACGAGACCCAGTACTTC | CASSLGGTGHETQYF
TRBJ1-2 | TRBV2 | NA | TRBD1 | TGTGCCAGCAGTGGTAGAGGGGGGACAGATGGCTACACCTTC | CASSGRGGTDGYTF
TRBJ2-3 | TRBV28 | NA | TRBD2 | TGTGCCAGCAGTCCACTAGCGGGAGTATCCACAGATACGCAGTATTTT | CASSPLAGVSTDTQYF
TRBJ2-1 | TRBV7-9 | NA | TRBD2 | TGTGCCAGCAGCTTAAGCGGGATTATAGATGAGCAGTTCTTC | CASSLSGIIDEQFF
TRBJ2-3 | TRBV28 | NA | TRBD2 | TGTGCCACTACGGGAGGGAGGGTCGGCACAGATACGCAGTATTTT | CATTGGRVGTDTQYF
TRBJ2-1 | TRBV4-1 | few | TRBD2 | TGCGCCAGCAGCCATGATCCGGGACTAGCGGAATACAATGAGCAGTTCTTC | CASSHDPGLAEYNEQFF
TRBJ1-2 | TRBV11-2 | NA | TRBD1 | TGTGCCAGCAGCCCGGACAGGAACTATGGCTACACCTTC | CASSPDRNYGYTF
TRBJ1-3 | TRBV5-1 | NA | TRBD1 | TGCGCCAGCAGCTTGGAGACAGGGCGCGCCACCATATATTTT | CASSLETGRATIYF
TRBJ2-7 | TRBV11-1 | NA | NA | TGTGCCAGCAGCTTACTTCAGGGACCAACCTACGAGCAGTACTTC | CASSLLQGPTYEQYF
TRBJ2-1 | TRBV25-1 | NA | NA | TGTGCCAGCAGTGCTTTGAACGAGCAGTTCTTC | CASSALNEQFF
TRBJ1-2 | TRBV25-1 | NA | NA | TGTGCCAGCAGCTTAGACGGGAACTATGGCTACACCTTC | CASSLDGNYGYTF
TRBJ1-1 | TRBV29-1 | few | NA | TGCAGCGCCGAGGGCGGGAACACTGAAGCTTTCTTT | CSAEGGNTEAFF
TRBJ2-5 | TRBV21-1 | NA | NA | TGTGCCAGCACCCCCTTGAGGGAGACCCAGTACTTC | CASTPLRETQYF
TRBJ2-5 | TRBV19 | many | TRBD2 | TGTGCCAGTAGTATAGGCGCTAGCGGGAGAGAGACCCAGTACTTC | CASSIGASGRETQYF
TRBJ1-2 | TRBV28 | NA | NA | TGTGCCAGCAGTTTTAGGGACATATATGGCTACACCTTC | CASSFRDIYGYTF
TRBJ1-4 | TRBV18 | NA | TRBD1 | TGTGCCAGCTCAGTTCGACAGGGAACTAATGAAAAACTGTTTTTT | CASSVRQGTNEKLFF
TRBJ2-7 | TRBV5-1 | NA | TRBD1 | TGCGCCAGCAGCTTGGAGACAGGGGGAACGGGCGAGCAGTACTTC | CASSLETGGTGEQYF
TRBJ2-1 | TRBV4-3 | NA | NA | TGCGCCAGCAGCTACAGGCGGAACAATGAGCAGTTCTTC | CASSYRRNNEQFF
TRBJ2-7 | TRBV28 | few | TRBD2 | TGTGCCAGCAGGGGGATCTTGGGGAGCGGGAGGGCCTACGAGCAGTACTTC | CASRGILGSGRAYEQYF
TRBJ2-1 | TRBV27 | NA | TRBD2 | TGTGCCAGCAGCCTTGGGGCGGGAGTGGCCTACAATGAGCAGTTCTTC | CASSLGAGVAYNEQFF
TRBJ2-3 | TRBV9 | few | TRBD1 | TGTGCCAGCAGCGTAGATTCGGGACAGGGCACAGATACGCAGTATTTT | CASSVDSGQGTDTQYF
TRBJ2-5 | TRBV11-2 | many | NA | TGTGCCAGCAGCTTAAGTGCAGCACAAGAGACCCAGTACTTC | CASSLSAAQETQYF
TRBJ2-2 | TRBV19 | NA | TRBD1 | TGTGCCAGTAGAAGGGACAGGGTCACCGGGGAGCTGTTTTTT | CASRRDRVTGELFF
TRBJ2-7 | TRBV7-2 | once | NA | TGTGCCAGCAGCTTAGACGGGGCGTCCTACGAGCAGTACTTC | CASSLDGASYEQYF
TRBJ2-1 | TRBV7-2 | many | NA | TGTGCCAGCGGTTTCTACGGTAATGAGCAGTTCTTC | CASGFYGNEQFF
TRBJ2-5 | TRBV20-1 | NA | NA | TGCAGTGCTCGGGACCAAGAGACCCAGTACTTC | CSARDQETQYF
TRBJ2-7 | TRBV19 | many | NA | TGTGCCAGTAGTAAGGGATCCTACGAGCAGTACTTC | CASSKGSYEQYF
TRBJ2-7 | TRBV7-9 | NA | TRBD2 | TGTGCCAGCAGTTGGACTAGCGGGATCTGGGAGCAGTACTTC | CASSWTSGIWEQYF
TRBJ2-3 | TRBV19 | few | TRBD2 | TGTGCCAGTTGGGGCGGGAGGGCCTCGGATACGCAGTATTTT | CASWGGRASDTQYF
TRBJ1-5 | TRBV19 | NA | TRBD1 | TGTGCCAGTAGTATCCCAGGGGGCTATCAGCCCCAGCATTTT | CASSIPGGYQPQHF
TRBJ1-3 | TRBV5-1 | NA | NA | TGCGCCAGCAGCTTGGGGTCGATAGGGGTTGGAAACACCATATATTTT | CASSLGSIGVGNTIYF
TRBJ1-1 | TRBV5-3 | NA | NA | TGTGCCAGCAGCCCACAGGAGAGGGGAACTGAAGCTTTCTTT | CASSPQERGTEAFF
TRBJ2-7 | TRBV2 | NA | NA | TGTGCCAGCACCCTCCATTCCCAGGGCGAGCAGTACTTC | CASTLHSQGEQYF